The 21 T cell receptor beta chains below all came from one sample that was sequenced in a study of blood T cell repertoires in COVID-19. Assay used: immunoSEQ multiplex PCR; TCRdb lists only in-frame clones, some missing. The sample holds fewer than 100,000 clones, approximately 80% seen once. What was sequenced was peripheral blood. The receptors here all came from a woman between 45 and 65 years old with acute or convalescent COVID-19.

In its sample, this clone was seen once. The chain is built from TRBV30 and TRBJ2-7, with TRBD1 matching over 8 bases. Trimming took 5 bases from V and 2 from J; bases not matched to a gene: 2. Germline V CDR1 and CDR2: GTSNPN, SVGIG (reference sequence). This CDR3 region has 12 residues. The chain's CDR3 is CAWGTGPYEQYF. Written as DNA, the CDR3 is TGTGCCTGGGGGACAGGACCCTACGAGCAGTACTTC. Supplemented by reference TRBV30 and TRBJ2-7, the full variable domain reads SQTIHQWPATLVQPVGSPLSLECTVEGTSNPNLYWYRQAAGRGLQLLFYSVGIGQISSEVPQNLSASRPQDRQFILSSKKLLLSDSGFYLCAWGTGPYEQYFGPGTRLTVT.

The CDR3 region has the DNA TGTGCCAGCAGTGACTTACAGGGGACTGAAGCTTTCTTT. It codes for CASSDLQGTEAFF. The rearrangement joins TRBV6-4 to TRBJ1-1; the match to TRBD1 covers 7 bases. Germline CDR1 reads MRHNA; CDR2 reads SNTAGT. Trimming took 1 base from V and 5 from J; bases not matched to a gene: 1. The CDR3 is 13 amino acids.

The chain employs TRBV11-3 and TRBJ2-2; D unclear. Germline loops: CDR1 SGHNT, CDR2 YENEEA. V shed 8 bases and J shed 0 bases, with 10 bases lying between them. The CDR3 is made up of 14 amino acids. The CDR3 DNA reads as TGTGCCAGCTCCCTAACAGCGAACACCGGGGAGCTGTTTTTT. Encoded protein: CASSLTANTGELFF.

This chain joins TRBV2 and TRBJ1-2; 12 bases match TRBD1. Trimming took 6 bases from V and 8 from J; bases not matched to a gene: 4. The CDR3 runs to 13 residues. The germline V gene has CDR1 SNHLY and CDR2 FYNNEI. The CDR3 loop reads CASRRGTGGGYTF. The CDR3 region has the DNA TGTGCCAGCAGGCGCGGGACAGGGGGCGGCTACACCTTC.

The CDR3 loop reads CASSQQGSGGMQYF. CDR3 coding DNA: TGCGCCAGCAGCCAACAGGGTAGCGGGGGGATGCAGTATTTT. This chain connects TRBV4-3 to TRBJ2-3, with 10 positions matching TRBD2. V lost 2 bases to trimming and J lost 11 bases; unmatched junction nucleotides: 7. The CDR3 consists of 14 residues. CDR1 LGHNA and CDR2 YSLEER come from the germline V gene.

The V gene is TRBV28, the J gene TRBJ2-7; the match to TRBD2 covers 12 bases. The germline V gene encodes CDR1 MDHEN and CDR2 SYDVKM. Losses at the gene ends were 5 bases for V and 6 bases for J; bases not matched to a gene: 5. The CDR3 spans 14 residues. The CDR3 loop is CASSLSSGRGEQYF. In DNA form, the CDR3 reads TGTGCCAGCAGTCTATCTAGCGGGAGGGGCGAGCAGTACTTC.

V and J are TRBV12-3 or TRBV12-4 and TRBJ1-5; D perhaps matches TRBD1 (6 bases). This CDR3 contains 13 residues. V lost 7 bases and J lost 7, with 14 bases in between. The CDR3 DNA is TGTGCCAGCACTTTCGCACAGGGACAGCCCCAGCATTTT. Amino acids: CASTFAQGQPQHF.

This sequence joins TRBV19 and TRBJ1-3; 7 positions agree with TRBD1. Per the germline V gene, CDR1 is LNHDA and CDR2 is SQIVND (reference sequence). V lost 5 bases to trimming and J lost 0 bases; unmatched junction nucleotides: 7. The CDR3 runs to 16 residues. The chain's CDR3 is CASSAAGGVSGNTIYF. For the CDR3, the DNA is TGTGCCAGTAGTGCCGCAGGGGGAGTCTCTGGAAACACCATATATTTT.

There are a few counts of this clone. This CDR3 is CASSEMGRGTEAFF. CDR3 DNA sequence: TGTGCCAGCAGTGAAATGGGAAGGGGCACTGAAGCTTTCTTT. The chain recombines TRBV6-1 with TRBJ1-1; TRBD1 is a possible D gene (5 bases). Trimming shortened V by 2 bases and J by 4 bases, and 11 bases separated the two germline ends. This CDR3 spans 14 amino acids. The V gene's germline CDR1 is MNHNS and CDR2 SASEGT.

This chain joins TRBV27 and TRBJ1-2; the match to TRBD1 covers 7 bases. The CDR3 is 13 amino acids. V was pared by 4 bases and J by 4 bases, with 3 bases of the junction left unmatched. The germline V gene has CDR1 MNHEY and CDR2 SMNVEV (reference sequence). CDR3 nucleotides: TGTGCCAGCAGTTCACAGGGGACCTATGGCTACACCTTC. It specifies CASSSQGTYGYTF.

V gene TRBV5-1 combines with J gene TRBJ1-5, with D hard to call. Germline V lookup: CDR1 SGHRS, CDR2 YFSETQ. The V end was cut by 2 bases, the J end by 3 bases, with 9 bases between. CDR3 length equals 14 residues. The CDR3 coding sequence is TGCGCCAGCAGCTTCGGCGGGTTCAATCAGCCCCAGCATTTT. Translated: CASSFGGFNQPQHF.

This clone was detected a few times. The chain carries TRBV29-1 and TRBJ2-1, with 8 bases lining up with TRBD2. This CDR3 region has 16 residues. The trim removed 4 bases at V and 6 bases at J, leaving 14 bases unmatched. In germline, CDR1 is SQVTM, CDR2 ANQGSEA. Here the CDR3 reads CSVAISPGGESNEQFF. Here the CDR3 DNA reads TGCAGCGTTGCTATATCCCCGGGGGGGGAGAGCAATGAGCAGTTCTTC.

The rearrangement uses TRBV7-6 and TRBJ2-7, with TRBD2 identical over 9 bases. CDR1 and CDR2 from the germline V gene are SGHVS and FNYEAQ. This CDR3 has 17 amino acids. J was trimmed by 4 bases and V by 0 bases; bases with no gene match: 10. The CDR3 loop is CASSLASVVAGVYEQYF. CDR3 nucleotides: TGTGCCAGCAGCTTAGCCTCCGTAGTAGCGGGAGTGTACGAGCAGTACTTC.

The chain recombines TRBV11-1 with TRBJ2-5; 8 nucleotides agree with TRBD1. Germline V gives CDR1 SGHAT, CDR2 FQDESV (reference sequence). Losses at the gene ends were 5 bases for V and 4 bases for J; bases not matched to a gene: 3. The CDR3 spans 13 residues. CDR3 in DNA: TGTGCCAGCAGCCGACAGGGGCGAGAGACCCAGTACTTC. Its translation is CASSRQGRETQYF.

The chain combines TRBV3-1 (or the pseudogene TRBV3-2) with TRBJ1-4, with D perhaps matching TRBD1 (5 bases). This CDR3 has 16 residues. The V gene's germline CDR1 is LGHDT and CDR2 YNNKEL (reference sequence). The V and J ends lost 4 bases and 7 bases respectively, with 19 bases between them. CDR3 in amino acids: CASSLRSARVGEKLFF. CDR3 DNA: TGTGCCAGCAGCCTAAGGTCGGCCAGGGTTGGTGAAAAACTGTTTTTT.

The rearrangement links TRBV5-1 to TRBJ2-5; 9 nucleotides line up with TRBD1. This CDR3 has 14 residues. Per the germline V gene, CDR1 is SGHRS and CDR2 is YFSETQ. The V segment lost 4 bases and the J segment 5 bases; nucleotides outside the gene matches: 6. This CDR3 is CASSIQGAGETQYF. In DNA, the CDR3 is TGCGCCAGCAGCATACAGGGGGCAGGGGAGACCCAGTACTTC.

The CDR3 reads CASSPRSGGAGVSHTQYF. The CDR3 bases are TGTGCCAGCTCACCCCGGAGCGGGGGGGCCGGGGTTTCACATACGCAGTATTTT. The rearrangement links TRBV18 to TRBJ2-3, with 10 bases identical to TRBD2. CDR3 length equals 18 residues. The germline V gene has CDR1 KGHSH and CDR2 LQKENI. J was trimmed by 7 bases and V by 3 bases; bases with no gene match: 16.

The CDR3 sequence: CASSLISGGYYNEQFF. In DNA, the CDR3 is TGTGCCAGCAGCTTAATCAGCGGGGGGTACTACAATGAGCAGTTCTTC. The V and J genes are TRBV7-2 and TRBJ2-1, with 9 bases aligning to TRBD2. J was trimmed by 3 bases and V by 2 bases; bases with no gene match: 5. In germline, CDR1 is SGHTA, CDR2 FQGNSA. CDR3 length equals 16 residues.

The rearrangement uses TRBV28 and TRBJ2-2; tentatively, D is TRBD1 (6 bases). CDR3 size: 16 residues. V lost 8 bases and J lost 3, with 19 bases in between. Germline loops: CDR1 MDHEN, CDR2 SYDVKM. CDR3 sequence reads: CASSSSQGVDTGELFF. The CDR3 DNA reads TGTGCCAGCTCCTCATCACAGGGAGTCGACACCGGGGAGCTGTTTTTT. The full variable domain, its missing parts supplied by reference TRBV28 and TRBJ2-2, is DVKVTQSSRYLVKRTGEKVFLECVQDMDHENMFWYRQDPGLGLRLIYFSYDVKMKEKGDIPEGYSVSREKKERFSLILESASTNQTSMYLCASSSSQGVDTGELFFGEGSRLTVL.

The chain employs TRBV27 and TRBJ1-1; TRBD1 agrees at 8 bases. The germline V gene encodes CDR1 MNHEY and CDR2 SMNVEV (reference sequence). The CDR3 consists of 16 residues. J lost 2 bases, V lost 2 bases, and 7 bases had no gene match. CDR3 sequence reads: CASSLQQGAINTEAFF. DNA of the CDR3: TGTGCCAGCAGTTTACAGCAGGGGGCTATAAACACTGAAGCTTTCTTT.

The CDR3 region is CASSSLAGRLFRTDTQYF. DNA of the CDR3: TGTGCCAGCAGCTCGCTAGCGGGGAGGTTATTTCGCACAGATACGCAGTATTTT. V and J are TRBV5-6 and TRBJ2-3, with 9 bases identical to TRBD2. V shed 3 bases, J shed 1 base, and the junction held 12 bases outside the gene matches. Per the germline V gene, CDR1 is SGHDT and CDR2 is YYEEEE. This CDR3 is 18 amino acids long.